This TCR beta chain was retrieved from a study of blood T cell repertoires in COVID-19. About the research overall: In each case, the material was cDNA or gDNA derived from T cells, B-cell-depleted T cells, or PBMCs.

Original processing methods: The authors estimated nucleated cell counts from reference gene primer amplification. Only in-frame clones appear in the TCRdb table, and some are missing; sequencing was by immunoSEQ multiplex PCR. Clone size and the V and J calls come from that table; the DNA yielded D and trimming. Of 110,000 or so clones in the sample, about 85% were seen once. The CDR3 totals 13 residues. Trimming left V 6 bases short and J 3 bases short, with 11 bases between. In germline, CDR1 is MNHEY, CDR2 SVGAGI. This TCR derives from a man aged 60-69 years with acute or convalescent COVID-19. Sample: peripheral blood. This chain connects TRBV6-5 to TRBJ2-5, with D maybe TRBD2 (5 bases). DNA of the CDR3: TGTGCCAGCAGAAGCCGGGGAAAAGAGACCCAGTACTTC. Translating it yields CASRSRGKETQYF.